The next 7 T cell receptor beta chains were all read from a single sample in a study of blood T cell repertoires in COVID-19. Method: immunoSEQ multiplex PCR; TCRdb's copy keeps in-frame clones and lacks some. Among around 200,000 clones listed, 88% were seen once. Sequencing used peripheral blood. The receptors come from a man younger than 35 with active or convalescent COVID-19.

The chain is built from TRBV5-1 and TRBJ1-1; the match to TRBD1 covers 9 bases. The CDR3 covers 15 residues. Germline V CDR1 and CDR2: SGHRS, YFSETQ. J gave up 4 bases and V 4 bases, and 8 bases lay outside the gene matches. CDR3 in DNA: TGCGCCAGCAGCGGGGGACAGGGCTATTCCACTGAAGCTTTCTTT. This translates into CASSGGQGYSTEAFF.

The V and J genes are TRBV6-5 and TRBJ2-5, with 7 nucleotides matching TRBD1. The J segment lost 4 bases and the V segment lost 6 bases, leaving 11 bases of the junction unmatched. CDR3 length equals 15 residues. Germline V gene data show CDR1 as MNHEY and CDR2 as SVGAGI. The CDR3: CASRGIQGTGETQYF. DNA of the CDR3: TGTGCCAGCAGGGGAATACAGGGGACGGGAGAGACCCAGTACTTC.

The chain links TRBV19 to TRBJ2-5; 11 bases line up with TRBD2. J gave up 5 bases and V 4 bases, and 3 bases lay outside the gene matches. This CDR3 is built from 14 residues. CDR1 is LNHDA and CDR2 is SQIVND in the germline V gene (reference sequence). CDR3 in DNA: TGTGCCAGTAGTACCCGGACTAGCGGGGAGACCCAGTACTTC. The encoded protein is CASSTRTSGETQYF.

The gene calls are TRBV19 and TRBJ2-7; 11 nucleotides align to TRBD2. Germline-derived CDR1 and CDR2 are LNHDA and SQIVND (reference sequence). With 1 base clipped from V and 3 bases from J, the junction kept 5 bases outside the gene matches. The CDR3 covers 16 residues. CDR3 sequence reads: CASSIGTSGSDYEQYF. DNA for the CDR3: TGTGCCAGTAGTATAGGAACTAGCGGGAGTGACTACGAGCAGTACTTC.

This clone has only a few counts. The chain combines TRBV27 with TRBJ1-2; weak D call: TRBD1 (6 bases). Germline lookup yields CDR1 MNHEY and CDR2 SMNVEV (reference sequence). The CDR3 sequence is 13 residues long. The V gene lost 2 bases and the J gene lost 2 bases, with 6 bases spanning the gap. In DNA form, the CDR3 reads TGTGCCAGCAGTTTAACAGGGAACTATGGCTACACCTTC. This encodes CASSLTGNYGYTF.

This clone came up once. The V gene is TRBV30, the J gene TRBJ1-5; possible D gene TRBD1, 6 bases. The CDR3 runs to 13 residues. From germline, CDR1 is GTSNPN and CDR2 SVGIG (reference sequence). The V end lost 4 bases, the J end lost 7 bases, and 14 bases lay between the germline ends. CDR3 nucleotides: TGTGCCTGGACGGCAGGGGTGGGACAGCCCCAGCATTTT. Its translation is CAWTAGVGQPQHF.

This clone appeared a single time. The rearrangement uses TRBV10-1 and TRBJ2-7, with no clear D. Germline values: CDR1 WNHNN, CDR2 SYGVQD (reference sequence). V was clipped by 3 bases and J by 2 bases, with 5 bases between them. The CDR3 extends over 12 amino acids. CDR3 sequence (DNA): TGCGCCAGCAGTGATTCGGCCTACGAGCAGTACTTC. As protein: CASSDSAYEQYF.